Sequencing of this T cell receptor (beta chain) was carried out in a study of T cell repertoires in cytomegalovirus infection. Whole-study context: Well-studied HLA-B-restricted epitopes and recently identified HLA-C-restricted epitopes of CMV were both used in the study.

One entry per CDR3 protein results from TCRdb running MiXCR on the reads. This table has around 800,000 distinct CDR3 sequences, approximately 32% appearing once. The CDR3 runs to 14 residues. Germline V gives CDR1 LNHDA, CDR2 SQIVND (reference sequence). Between the trimmed V and J ends, which lost 0 bases and 8 bases, there was a span of 13 bases. This clonotype appeared a few times. Antigen unknown. This sequence was found in a human donor in good health (CMV status not recorded). Some clones in this sample may be carry-over from other donors' samples. The material was cultured CD8+ T cells from PBMCs, obtained from culture after CMV antigen stimulation. This sequence joins TRBV19 and TRBJ1-2; the D is unclear. This chain's CDR3 is CASSIDDWMEGYTF. The CDR3 DNA sequence: TGTGCCAGTAGTATAGACGACTGGATGGAGGGCTACACCTTC.